This paragraph reports one TCR beta chain. The sample comes from a study of blood T cell repertoires in COVID-19. Original processing notes: Reference gene primers were amplified, and this amplification served to estimate nucleated cell counts. The data were produced by immunoSEQ multiplex PCR, yet TCRdb's version contains in-frame clones alone and is incomplete. V and J calls and clone size are as listed in that table; D and trimming were resolved from the DNA. There are over 250,000 clones in the sample; roughly 90% occur only once, and roughly 2.1% lies in the top ten. Germline V CDR1 and CDR2: LNHDA, SQIVND (reference sequence). Trimming cost V 4 bases and J 0 bases; bases outside gene matches: 7. The length of the CDR3 is 16 residues.

The clonotype comes from a man aged 45-60 years with acute or convalescent COVID-19. This chain joins TRBV19 and TRBJ2-3; 7 bases agree with TRBD2. The material sequenced was peripheral blood. This CDR3 reads CASSTYSGLSTDTQYF. CDR3 coding DNA: TGTGCCAGTAGTACATATAGCGGGCTGAGCACAGATACGCAGTATTTT.